The 12 T cell receptor beta chains below come from one sample, sequenced in a study. One entry per CDR3 protein, called by TCRdb with MiXCR from the 5' RACE reads. The table has about 60,000 distinct CDR3 sequences, under 35% seen once. The sequenced material came from tumor-infiltrating naive CD4+ T cells sorted from the breast tumor. Subset denoted: naive CD4+ T cells, CD4+CD45RA+CD25-. Source of these receptors: a female donor with breast cancer.

The chain is built from TRBV5-1 and TRBJ2-2; no reliable D call. CDR1 is SGHRS, CDR2 YFSETQ, per germline. V was cut by 0 bases and J by 2 bases, with 8 bases left in between. This CDR3 spans 15 amino acids. The CDR3 is CASSLASGNTGELFF. For the CDR3, the DNA is TGCGCCAGCAGCTTGGCATCCGGAAACACCGGGGAGCTGTTTTTT.

This clonotype was detected many times. The germline gene is not matched at one end of the junction; a read error may be the cause. The genes are TRBV7-7 and TRBJ1-1; D not certain. The CDR3 has 13 amino acids. Germline V lookup: CDR1 SSHAT, CDR2 FNYEAQ (reference sequence). CDR3 amino acids: CASSFSVETEAFF. For the CDR3, the DNA is TGTGCTAGCAGCTTCTCCGTCGAGACTGAAGCTTTCTTT.

The chain combines TRBV27 with TRBJ1-4, with D unresolved. The CDR3 covers 15 residues. Per the germline V gene, CDR1 is MNHEY and CDR2 is SMNVEV (reference sequence). Trimming cost V 1 base and J 3 bases, with 9 bases left between them. The CDR3 reads CASSLYRDPNEKLFF. The CDR3 DNA follows: TGTGCCAGCAGTTTATATCGGGATCCTAATGAAAAACTGTTTTTT.

There are a few counts of this clonotype. The rearrangement links TRBV10-1 to TRBJ2-7; maybe TRBD2 (6 bases). The V and J ends lost 2 bases and 1 base respectively, with 6 bases between them. Germline CDR1 reads WNHNN; CDR2 reads SYGVQD (reference sequence). The CDR3 contains 13 residues. CDR3 residues: CASSEGGSYEQYF. The DNA of the CDR3 is TGCGCCAGCAGTGAGGGGGGGTCCTACGAGCAGTACTTC.

This clonotype was counted between two and nine times. A much larger clone differs from this one at a single base, so this may be a read error. The J gene is TRBJ1-2, the V gene TRBV6-5; a weak D match, TRBD1 (5 bases). Trimming took 2 bases from V and 4 from J, leaving 14 bases between them. In germline, CDR1 is MNHEY, CDR2 SVGAGI. This CDR3 has 15 residues. The CDR3 DNA sequence: TGTGCCAGCAGTTACGCGAAGGGGATGGGCTATGGCTACACCTTC. This sequence encodes CASSYAKGMGYGYTF.

This clonotype appeared a few times. This sequence joins TRBV20-1 and TRBJ1-2, with a tentative D call TRBD1 (6 bases). V was cut by 6 bases and J by 0 bases, with 11 bases left in between. Per germline, CDR1 DFQATT and CDR2 SNEGSKA (reference sequence). This CDR3 region has 13 residues. This chain's CDR3 is CSAPRTANYGYTF. CDR3 coding DNA: TGCAGTGCCCCCCGGACAGCTAACTATGGCTACACCTTC.

This clonotype was counted once. One end of the junction fails to match germline, which may point to a read error. The gene calls are TRBV2 and TRBJ1-2; perhaps TRBD1 as D (6 bases). The CDR3 contains 16 residues. The germline V gene encodes CDR1 SNHLY and CDR2 FYNNEI. The CDR3 loop is CASGEFATGWDYGYTF. In nucleotides, the CDR3 is TGTGCCAGCGGTGAATTCGCAACAGGGTGGGACTATGGCTACACCTTC.

This clonotype was seen repeatedly, ten times or more. The chain is built from TRBV7-3 and TRBJ2-1; a weak D match, TRBD2 (6 bases). Looked up from germline, CDR1 is SGHTA and CDR2 is FQGTGA. This CDR3 contains 13 residues. Trimming took 4 bases from V and 4 from J, leaving 8 bases between them. This chain's CDR3 is CASSSGTYNEQFF. The CDR3 DNA sequence: TGTGCCAGCAGCTCCGGGACTTACAATGAGCAGTTCTTC.

This clonotype is medium-sized. This chain connects TRBV7-3 to TRBJ1-1; 7 bases align to TRBD1. The CDR3 is 14 residues long. Germline V gene sequence: CDR1 SGHTA, CDR2 FQGTGA. The V segment lost 5 bases and the J segment 4 bases; nucleotides outside the gene matches: 7. The CDR3 sequence: CASSLTSGGTEAFF. The CDR3 DNA reads TGTGCCAGCAGCCTGACATCAGGGGGCACTGAAGCTTTCTTT.

This rearrangement joins TRBV4-2 to TRBJ2-7; 10 bases match TRBD2. CDR1 and CDR2 from the germline V gene are LGHNA and YNFKEQ. V lost 6 bases to trimming and J lost 1 base; unmatched junction nucleotides: 6. The CDR3 is 15 residues long. The DNA of the CDR3 is TGTGCCAGCAGGCGCCTAGCGGGGGATTCCTACGAGCAGTACTTC. Encoded protein: CASRRLAGDSYEQYF.

This clonotype was recorded a few times. The genes are TRBV5-6 and TRBJ2-2; D gene ambiguous. CDR1 is SGHDT and CDR2 is YYEEEE in the germline V gene. Trimming removed 2 bases at V and 0 bases at J, with 11 bases between. The CDR3 sequence is 16 residues long. CDR3 nucleotides: TGTGCCAGCAGCTTCATAGTCACGGCGAACACCGGGGAGCTGTTTTTT. Protein sequence: CASSFIVTANTGELFF.

The chain recombines TRBV20-1 with TRBJ2-1; 9 bases match TRBD1. Germline loops: CDR1 DFQATT, CDR2 SNEGSKA (reference sequence). The CDR3 totals 14 residues. V was clipped by 2 bases and J by 7 bases; unmatched bases: 6. The CDR3 DNA reads TGCAGTGCTAGAACCGGGACAGGGAGGAATGAGCAGTTCTTC. Amino acids: CSARTGTGRNEQFF.